The 27 T cell receptor beta chains listed next were all sequenced from one sample in a study of blood T cell repertoires in COVID-19. The assay was immunoSEQ multiplex PCR, and TCRdb's table has in-frame clones only and misses some. This table holds about 74,000 clones, 88% found once. Sequencing was performed on peripheral blood. The origin of the receptors is a woman older than 75 with active or convalescent COVID-19.

The chain joins TRBV30 to TRBJ1-2; no clear D. Germline V CDR1 and CDR2: GTSNPN, SVGIG (reference sequence). The CDR3 runs to 15 residues. The V gene lost 5 bases and the J gene lost 5 bases, with 21 bases spanning the gap. CDR3 DNA: TGTGCCTGGGAGGCGTGGCCCCTTGGAGGGTATGGCTACACCTTC. This sequence encodes CAWEAWPLGGYGYTF.

The chain joins TRBV30 to TRBJ2-1; 7 positions agree with TRBD2. Germline V gives CDR1 GTSNPN, CDR2 SVGIG (reference sequence). V shed 5 bases, J shed 12 bases, and the junction held 7 bases outside the gene matches. The CDR3 is 11 residues long. CDR3 sequence (DNA): TGTGCCTGGGAATGTCTAGCGGCGCAGTTCTTC. Translated, it gives CAWECLAAQFF.

The chain joins TRBV4-3 to TRBJ2-1; D gene unclear. Germline CDR1 and CDR2: LGHNA and YSLEER. This CDR3 has 15 amino acids. V lost 0 bases, J lost 0 bases, and 6 bases lay in between. Here the CDR3 reads CASSQDTYSYNEQFF. CDR3 nucleotide sequence: TGCGCCAGCAGCCAAGATACCTACTCCTACAATGAGCAGTTCTTC.

V usage is TRBV7-2 and J usage is TRBJ2-1; 9 bases fit TRBD2. J was trimmed by 7 bases and V by 5 bases; bases with no gene match: 18. The CDR3 loop spans 18 amino acids. From germline, CDR1 is SGHTA and CDR2 FQGNSA. This chain's CDR3 is CASSPGGTSGPRENEQFF. The CDR3 DNA reads TGTGCCAGCAGCCCAGGGGGAACTAGCGGGCCCCGTGAGAATGAGCAGTTCTTC.

The chain uses TRBV29-1 and TRBJ2-7, with 12 bases fitting TRBD2. Germline-derived CDR1 and CDR2 are SQVTM and ANQGSEA. This CDR3 is built from 15 residues. The V and J ends lost 1 base and 2 bases, in that order; junction bases with no gene match: 3. The DNA for the CDR3 is TGCAGCGTTGAAGGTCTAGCGGGAGGGCCCTACGAGCAGTACTTC. It yields the protein CSVEGLAGGPYEQYF.

The chain carries TRBV29-1 and TRBJ1-2; D is perhaps TRBD1 (5 bases). V shed 4 bases and J shed 4 bases, with 10 bases lying between them. The germline CDR1 and CDR2 sequences are SQVTM and ANQGSEA. The length of the CDR3 is 12 residues. CDR3 sequence: CSVGDSLYGYTF. DNA for the CDR3: TGCAGCGTTGGAGACAGTCTCTATGGCTACACCTTC.

This clone is medium-sized by share. The chain employs TRBV5-6 and TRBJ2-7; 7 nucleotides line up with TRBD2. Trimming took 3 bases from V and 3 from J; bases not matched to a gene: 9. The germline gives CDR1 SGHDT, CDR2 YYEEEE. This CDR3 has 15 amino acids. In DNA form, the CDR3 reads TGTGCCAGCAGCTCGCAGAACACGGGGGGCTACGAGCAGTACTTC. Protein sequence: CASSSQNTGGYEQYF.

J is TRBJ1-2 and V is TRBV6-1, with D possibly matching TRBD1 (6 bases). V lost 1 base and J lost 3, with 9 bases in between. The CDR3 loop spans 14 amino acids. The germline V gene encodes CDR1 MNHNS and CDR2 SASEGT. CDR3 nucleotides: TGTGCCAGCAGTGAAGGACAGGACTACTATGGCTACACCTTC. Translation gives CASSEGQDYYGYTF.

This rearrangement joins TRBV5-1 to TRBJ2-1; TRBD1 matches 9 bases. V gave up 3 bases and J gave up 14 bases; unmatched junction bases: 9. The CDR3 totals 13 residues. Germline V CDR1 and CDR2: SGHRS, YFSETQ. Here the CDR3 DNA reads TGCGCCAGCAGCTATTCTAGCGGACAGGGGAAGTTCTTC. This translates into CASSYSSGQGKFF.

The J gene is TRBJ2-5, the V gene TRBV5-1; TRBD2 matches 9 bases. CDR1 is SGHRS, CDR2 YFSETQ, per germline. V was clipped by 2 bases and J by 0 bases; unmatched bases: 2. The CDR3 loop spans 15 amino acids. The DNA for the CDR3 is TGCGCCAGCAGCTTCCTAGCGGGGAACCAAGAGACCCAGTACTTC. It translates to CASSFLAGNQETQYF.

The V and J genes are TRBV11-3 and TRBJ1-3, with TRBD1 identical over 7 bases. Germline-derived CDR1 and CDR2 are SGHNT and YENEEA. With V trimmed by 3 bases and J by 4 bases, 0 bases remained unmatched. CDR3 length: 13 amino acids. The CDR3 spells CASSLTGGNTIYF. As DNA, the CDR3 is TGTGCCAGCAGCTTGACAGGGGGAAACACCATATATTTT.

The J gene is TRBJ2-1, the V gene TRBV12-3 or TRBV12-4; D possibly corresponds to TRBD2 (5 bases). This CDR3 comprises 11 residues. Trimming cost V 7 bases and J 9 bases, with 10 bases left between them. CDR3 bases: TGTGCCAGCAAGCCCGAGGGTGAGCAGTTCTTC. Its translation: CASKPEGEQFF.

This rearrangement joins TRBV9 to TRBJ2-1, with 7 bases matching TRBD2. The CDR3 sequence is 15 residues long. Germline CDR1 SGDLS, CDR2 YYNGEE. V was pared by 0 bases and J by 7 bases, with 7 bases of the junction left unmatched. Here the CDR3 DNA reads TGTGCCAGCAGCGTAGCTCCGGGAGGTGGGAATGAGCAGTTCTTC. Protein product: CASSVAPGGGNEQFF.

This sequence joins TRBV7-9 and TRBJ1-2; D is uncertain. From germline, CDR1 is SEHNR and CDR2 FQNEAQ (reference sequence). V shed 2 bases and J shed 2 bases, with 9 bases lying between them. The CDR3 contains 14 residues. CDR3 amino acids: CASSLRSQNYGYTF. The CDR3 DNA follows: TGTGCCAGCAGCTTAAGGTCACAGAACTATGGCTACACCTTC.

The rearrangement links TRBV7-9 to TRBJ2-7, with 10 bases fitting TRBD1. The ends lost 5 bases at V and 4 bases at J; junction bases unmatched: 5. The CDR3 runs 14 residues. Germline V gene lookup returns CDR1 SEHNR and CDR2 FQNEAQ (reference sequence). The CDR3 DNA is TGTGCCAGCAGCCCGAGACAGGGGGCATACGAGCAGTACTTC. Translating gives CASSPRQGAYEQYF.

V is TRBV7-9 and J is TRBJ2-2; TRBD2 might be the D (5 bases). CDR1 is SEHNR, CDR2 FQNEAQ, per germline (reference sequence). V was clipped by 4 bases and J by 5 bases, with 17 bases between them. The CDR3 is 16 amino acids. The CDR3 nucleotides read TGTGCCAGCAGCTCTCGATTACTAGTCCAAACCGGGGAGCTGTTTTTT. This sequence encodes CASSSRLLVQTGELFF.

This sequence joins TRBV5-1 and TRBJ2-1; D gene uncertain. The V gene's germline CDR1 is SGHRS and CDR2 YFSETQ. This CDR3 is 11 amino acids long. V was pared by 4 bases and J by 5 bases, with 4 bases between. The CDR3 coding sequence is TGCGCCAGCAGCATCAACAATGAGCAGTTCTTC. Protein sequence: CASSINNEQFF.

V and J are TRBV7-2 and TRBJ2-3; 8 nucleotides align to TRBD1. The CDR3 is made up of 14 amino acids. CDR1 and CDR2 from the germline V gene are SGHTA and FQGNSA. Trimming took 4 bases from V and 2 from J; bases not matched to a gene: 2. The CDR3 DNA sequence: TGTGCCAGCAGCTGGGACAGGTACACAGATACGCAGTATTTT. It translates to CASSWDRYTDTQYF.

The chain recombines TRBV3-1 (or the pseudogene TRBV3-2) with TRBJ2-2, with TRBD2 matching over 7 bases. Germline V lookup: CDR1 LGHDT, CDR2 YNNKEL (reference sequence). V lost 4 bases and J lost 4; bases outside the gene matches: 6. CDR3 length: 15 amino acids. CDR3 DNA sequence: TGTGCCAGCAGCCGCAGACTAGCCGGCACCGGGGAGCTGTTTTTT. As protein: CASSRRLAGTGELFF.

This clone has more than one count but fewer than ten. The CDR3 reads CAISESDGVAGGARGYTF. CDR3 nucleotides: TGTGCCATCAGTGAGTCTGACGGCGTCGCAGGTGGGGCGCGAGGCTACACCTTC. The chain combines TRBV10-3 with TRBJ1-2; the D gene is possibly TRBD1 (5 bases). CDR1 ENHRY and CDR2 SYGVKD come from the germline V gene. This CDR3 is 18 amino acids long. The ends were cut back, 0 bases at V and 8 bases at J, with 25 bases in the middle.

The chain carries TRBV4-2 and TRBJ2-5; D is ambiguous. The CDR3 totals 15 residues. Trimming took 0 bases from V and 3 from J, leaving 11 bases between them. Germline CDR1 reads LGHNA; CDR2 reads YNFKEQ. The CDR3 DNA sequence: TGTGCCAGCAGCCAAGATTATTTGAGCGAAGAGACCCAGTACTTC. Translated: CASSQDYLSEETQYF.

The chain carries TRBV3-1 (or the pseudogene TRBV3-2) and TRBJ1-4; D gene unclear. CDR1 is LGHDT, CDR2 YNNKEL, per germline (reference sequence). Trimming removed 4 bases at V and 10 bases at J, with 7 bases between. The CDR3 extends over 11 amino acids. CDR3 loop: CASSPGGKLFF. In DNA form, the CDR3 reads TGTGCCAGCAGCCCGGGAGGAAAACTGTTTTTT.

The rearrangement uses TRBV4-1 and TRBJ2-1; TRBD1 aligns across 8 bases. The junction had 7 bases not matched to a gene; V was cut back by 2 bases and J by 7 bases. Looked up from germline, CDR1 is MGHRA and CDR2 is YSYEKL. This CDR3 region has 15 residues. CDR3 in DNA: TGCGCCAGCAGCCAACCCCGCAGGGGGCTGAATGAGCAGTTCTTC. Its protein is CASSQPRRGLNEQFF.

This clone appeared a few times. This CDR3 reads CASGLTGWTLNTEAFF. CDR3 DNA sequence: TGTGCTAGTGGTTTGACAGGGTGGACCTTGAACACTGAAGCTTTCTTT. The V and J genes are TRBV12-5 and TRBJ1-1, with D perhaps TRBD1 (6 bases). The V end was cut by 2 bases, the J end by 0 bases, with 13 bases between. The CDR3 length is 16 residues. The V gene's germline CDR1 is LGHNT and CDR2 FRNRAP.

The J gene is TRBJ1-4, the V gene TRBV12-3 or TRBV12-4; TRBD1 agrees at 9 bases. The CDR3 runs to 13 residues. V trimming: 3 bases; J trimming: 7 bases; junction bases outside the gene matches: 0. CDR3 protein: CASSLTGGEKLFF. Here the CDR3 DNA reads TGTGCCAGCAGTTTGACAGGGGGTGAAAAACTGTTTTTT.

This clone was seen just once. V gene TRBV24-1 combines with J gene TRBJ2-3; TRBD2 is a possible D gene (6 bases). The V gene's germline CDR1 is KGHDR and CDR2 SFDVKD. The V end lost 3 bases, the J end lost 4 bases, and 13 bases lay between the germline ends. The CDR3 consists of 15 residues. CDR3 loop: CATSDPGTASDTQYF. As DNA, the CDR3 is TGTGCCACCAGTGATCCCGGGACTGCTTCAGATACGCAGTATTTT.

The genes are TRBV6-6 and TRBJ1-3, with TRBD1 matching over 8 bases. Trimming removed 6 bases from V and 0 bases from J; junction bases left unmatched: 7. Germline V gene sequence: CDR1 MNHNY, CDR2 SVGAGI (reference sequence). The CDR3 consists of 16 residues. The CDR3 reads CASRNLDRDSGNTIYF. The CDR3 nucleotides read TGTGCCAGCAGGAACTTGGACAGGGACTCTGGAAACACCATATATTTT.